This T cell receptor beta chain originates from a study of shared clonotypes between healthy human individuals. About the research overall: Those who served as donors were a couple of women and a few men between the ages of 18 and 49. Each donor contributed plates that comprised three CD4 naive, three CD4 memory, two CD8 naive and one CD8 memory.

Trimming removed 5 bases from V and 1 base from J; junction bases left unmatched: 2. Per germline, CDR1 SNHLY and CDR2 FYNNEI. This CDR3 has 14 residues. At deep level, the assay was performed. Data came from immunoSEQ multiplex PCR; TCRdb stores just in-frame clones and leaves some out. The data contain about 2.3 million clones, over 85% of them singletons. This sequence originates from a man aged 18 to 30 in good health. Some clones in this sample may be carry-over from other donors' samples. Sequencing input: naive CD4+ T cells from PBMCs. The subset denotes: CD45RA+ positively selected. This chain links TRBV2 with TRBJ1-2, with 9 bases identical to TRBD1. The CDR3 nucleotides are TGTGCCAGCAGTTGGACAGGGGATAACTATGGCTACACCTTC. Translating it yields CASSWTGDNYGYTF.